This T cell receptor (beta chain) was sequenced for a study of cytotoxic CD8 clonotypes in ibrutinib-treated CLL. Assay: immunoSEQ multiplex PCR; the TCRdb copy retains only in-frame clones and omits some. The table lists some 140,000 clones, under 90% of them singletons, with 3% to 4% in the top ten. To note about this clone: The antigen is not known.

Study-level results: Investigators sampled sustained-remission and progressing patients at differing times.

The germline V gene encodes CDR1 LNHDA and CDR2 SQIVND (reference sequence). The length of the CDR3 is 14 residues. The V end lost 4 bases, the J end lost 0 bases, and 9 bases lay between the germline ends. The source was PBMCs, collected after 24 months of ibrutinib treatment. The gene calls are TRBV19 and TRBJ1-1; unclear D gene. The origin of this receptor is a human donor with chronic lymphocytic leukemia. The CDR3 spells CASSRVPMNTEAFF. The CDR3 DNA reads TGTGCCAGTAGTAGGGTGCCGATGAACACTGAAGCTTTCTTT.